The clone carrying this TCR beta chain showed up just a few times. The length of the CDR3 is 15 residues. The V end lost 3 bases, the J end lost 3 bases, and 14 bases lay between the germline ends. Germline V gene data show CDR1 as MNHEY and CDR2 as SMNVEV (reference sequence). Study processing details: Reference gene primer amplification in the assay estimated nucleated cell counts. The method was immunoSEQ multiplex PCR; TCRdb's version includes in-frame clones alone and lacks a portion of them. Clonal size and the V and J genes are those of that table, whereas D and trimming came from the DNA. The table has some 250,000 clones, 82% seen once. The data originate from a study of blood T cell repertoires in COVID-19. Study background: The United States, Italy and Spain provided the acute and convalescent COVID-19 samples. Sources were T cells, B-cell-depleted T cells, or PBMCs; the material itself was cDNA or gDNA.

The receptor's source is a woman under 30 with acute or convalescent COVID-19. What was sequenced was peripheral blood. The chain couples TRBV27 to TRBJ1-1; a possible D gene is TRBD1 (5 bases). The CDR3 DNA reads as TGTGCCAGCAGTTTCGACAGCCTTCGTTACACTGAAGCTTTCTTT. Its translation is CASSFDSLRYTEAFF.